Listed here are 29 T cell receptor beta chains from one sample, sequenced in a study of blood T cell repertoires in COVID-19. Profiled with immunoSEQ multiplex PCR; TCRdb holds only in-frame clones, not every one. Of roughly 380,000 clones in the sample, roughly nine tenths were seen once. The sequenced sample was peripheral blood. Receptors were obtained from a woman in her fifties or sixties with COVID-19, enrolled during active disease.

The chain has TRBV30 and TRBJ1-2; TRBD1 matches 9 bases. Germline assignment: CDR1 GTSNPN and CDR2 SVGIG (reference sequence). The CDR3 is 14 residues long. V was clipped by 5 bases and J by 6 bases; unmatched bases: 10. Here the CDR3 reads CAWAHDRGIDGYTF. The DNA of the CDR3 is TGTGCCTGGGCTCACGACAGGGGGATTGATGGCTACACCTTC.

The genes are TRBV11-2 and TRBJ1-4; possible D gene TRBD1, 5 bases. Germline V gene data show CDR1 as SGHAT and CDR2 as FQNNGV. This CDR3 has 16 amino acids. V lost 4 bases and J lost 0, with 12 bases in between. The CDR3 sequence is CASSYIGAATNEKLFF. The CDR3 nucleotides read TGTGCCAGCAGCTATATTGGGGCCGCAACTAATGAAAAACTGTTTTTT.

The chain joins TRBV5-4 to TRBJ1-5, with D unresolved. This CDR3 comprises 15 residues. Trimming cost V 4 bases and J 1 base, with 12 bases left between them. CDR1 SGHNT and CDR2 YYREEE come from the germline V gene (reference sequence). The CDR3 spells CASSVGGRSNQPQHF. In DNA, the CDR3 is TGTGCCAGCAGCGTCGGAGGTAGGAGCAATCAGCCCCAGCATTTT.

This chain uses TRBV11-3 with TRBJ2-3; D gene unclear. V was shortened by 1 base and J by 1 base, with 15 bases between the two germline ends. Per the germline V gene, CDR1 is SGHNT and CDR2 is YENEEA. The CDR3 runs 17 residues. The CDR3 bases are TGTGCCAGCAGCTTAGGCTACCTCCCCCAAGGCACAGATACGCAGTATTTT. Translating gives CASSLGYLPQGTDTQYF.

CDR3 sequence (DNA): TGTGCCAGCAGCTTGGACAGGGGGTCCTACAATGAGCAGTTCTTC. Protein: CASSLDRGSYNEQFF. The chain links TRBV5-6 to TRBJ2-1; 8 bases match TRBD1. CDR3 length equals 15 residues. Germline-derived CDR1 and CDR2 are SGHDT and YYEEEE. With V trimmed by 0 bases and J by 1 base, 0 bases remained unmatched.

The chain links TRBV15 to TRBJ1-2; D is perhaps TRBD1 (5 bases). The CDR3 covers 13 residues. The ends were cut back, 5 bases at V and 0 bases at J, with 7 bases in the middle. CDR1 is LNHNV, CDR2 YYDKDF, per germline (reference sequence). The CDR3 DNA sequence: TGTGCCACCAGCGCAGGGACTAACTATGGCTACACCTTC. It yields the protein CATSAGTNYGYTF.

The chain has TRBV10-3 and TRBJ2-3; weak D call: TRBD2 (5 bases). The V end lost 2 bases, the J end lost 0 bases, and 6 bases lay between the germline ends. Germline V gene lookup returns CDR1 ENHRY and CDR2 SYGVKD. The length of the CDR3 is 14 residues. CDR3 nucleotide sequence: TGTGCCATCAGTGAGCCGGGAAGCACAGATACGCAGTATTTT. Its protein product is CAISEPGSTDTQYF.

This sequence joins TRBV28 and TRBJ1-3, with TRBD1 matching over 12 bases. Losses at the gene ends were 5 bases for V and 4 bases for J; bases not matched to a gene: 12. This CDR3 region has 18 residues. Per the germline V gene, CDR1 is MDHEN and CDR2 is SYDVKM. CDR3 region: CASSTRGTGGEEGNTIYF. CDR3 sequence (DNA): TGTGCCAGCAGTACCCGGGGGACAGGGGGCGAGGAGGGAAACACCATATATTTT.

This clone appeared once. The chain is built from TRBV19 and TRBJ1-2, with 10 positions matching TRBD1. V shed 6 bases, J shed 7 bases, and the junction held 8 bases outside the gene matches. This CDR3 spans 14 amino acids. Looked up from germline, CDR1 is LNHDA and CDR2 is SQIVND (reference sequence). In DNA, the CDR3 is TGTGCCAGTAGCGAGGGACAGGGGAAAAGTGGCTACACCTTC. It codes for CASSEGQGKSGYTF.

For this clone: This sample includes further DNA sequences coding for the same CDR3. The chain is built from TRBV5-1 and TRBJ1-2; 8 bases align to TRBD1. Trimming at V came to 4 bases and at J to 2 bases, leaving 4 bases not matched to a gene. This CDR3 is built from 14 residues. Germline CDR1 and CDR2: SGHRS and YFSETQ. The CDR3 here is CASSPGQGNYGYTF. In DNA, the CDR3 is TGCGCCAGCAGCCCTGGACAGGGCAACTATGGCTACACCTTC. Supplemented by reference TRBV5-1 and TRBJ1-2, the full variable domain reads KAGVTQTPRYLIKTRGQQVTLSCSPISGHRSVSWYQQTPGQGLQFLFEYFSETQRNKGNFPGRFSGRQFSNSRSEMNVSTLELGDSALYLCASSPGQGNYGYTFGSGTRLTVV.

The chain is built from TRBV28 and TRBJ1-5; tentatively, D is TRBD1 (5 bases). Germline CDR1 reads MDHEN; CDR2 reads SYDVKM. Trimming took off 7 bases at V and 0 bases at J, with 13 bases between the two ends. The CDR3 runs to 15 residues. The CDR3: CASIPGGVSNQPQHF. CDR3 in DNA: TGTGCCAGCATCCCGGGGGGGGTTAGCAATCAGCCCCAGCATTTT.

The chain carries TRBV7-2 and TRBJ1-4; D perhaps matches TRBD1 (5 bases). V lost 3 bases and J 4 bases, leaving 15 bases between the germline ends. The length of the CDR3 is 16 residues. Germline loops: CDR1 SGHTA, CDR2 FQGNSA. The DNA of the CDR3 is TGTGCCAGCAGCTTTTTCGTGGGGCTAGGTAATGAAAAACTGTTTTTT. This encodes CASSFFVGLGNEKLFF.

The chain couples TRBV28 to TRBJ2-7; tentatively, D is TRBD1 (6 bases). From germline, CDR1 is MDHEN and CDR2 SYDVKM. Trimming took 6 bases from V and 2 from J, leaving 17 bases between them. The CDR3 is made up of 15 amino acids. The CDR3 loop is CASSSRDILAYEQYF. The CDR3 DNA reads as TGTGCCAGCAGCTCCAGGGACATACTAGCCTACGAGCAGTACTTC. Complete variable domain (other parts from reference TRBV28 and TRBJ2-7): DVKVTQSSRYLVKRTGEKVFLECVQDMDHENMFWYRQDPGLGLRLIYFSYDVKMKEKGDIPEGYSVSREKKERFSLILESASTNQTSMYLCASSSRDILAYEQYFGPGTRLTVT.

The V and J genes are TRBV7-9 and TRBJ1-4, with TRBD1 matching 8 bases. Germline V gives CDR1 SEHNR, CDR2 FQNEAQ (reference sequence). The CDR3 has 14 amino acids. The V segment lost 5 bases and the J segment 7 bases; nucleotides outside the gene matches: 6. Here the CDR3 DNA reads TGTGCCAGCAGCGCCGGACAGGGACCTGAAAAACTGTTTTTT. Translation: CASSAGQGPEKLFF.

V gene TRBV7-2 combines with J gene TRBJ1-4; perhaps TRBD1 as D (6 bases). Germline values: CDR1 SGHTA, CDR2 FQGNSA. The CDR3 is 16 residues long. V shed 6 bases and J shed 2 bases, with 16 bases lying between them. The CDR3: CASRSTGTKTNEKLFF. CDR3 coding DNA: TGTGCCAGCAGGTCCACAGGGACCAAGACTAATGAAAAACTGTTTTTT.

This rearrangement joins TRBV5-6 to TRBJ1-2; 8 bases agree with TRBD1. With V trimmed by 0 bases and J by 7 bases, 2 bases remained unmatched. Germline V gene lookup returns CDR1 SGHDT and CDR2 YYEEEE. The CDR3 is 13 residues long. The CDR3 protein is CASSLATGGGYTF. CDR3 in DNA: TGTGCCAGCAGCTTGGCTACAGGGGGTGGCTACACCTTC.

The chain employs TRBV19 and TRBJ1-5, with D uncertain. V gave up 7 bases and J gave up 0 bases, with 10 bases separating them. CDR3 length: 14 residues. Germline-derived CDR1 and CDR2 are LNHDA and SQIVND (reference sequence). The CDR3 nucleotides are TGTGCCAGTACCACGGCGGATAGCAATCAGCCCCAGCATTTT. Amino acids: CASTTADSNQPQHF.

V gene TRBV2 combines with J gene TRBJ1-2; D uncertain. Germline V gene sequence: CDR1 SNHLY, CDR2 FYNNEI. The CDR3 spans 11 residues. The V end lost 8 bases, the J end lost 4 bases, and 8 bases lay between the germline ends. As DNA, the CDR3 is TGTGCCAGCGAGGTCGTCTATGGCTACACCTTC. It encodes CASEVVYGYTF. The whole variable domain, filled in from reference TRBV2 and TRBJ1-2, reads EPEVTQTPSHQVTQMGQEVILRCVPISNHLYFYWYRQILGQKVEFLVSFYNNEISEKSEIFDDQFSVERPDGSNFTLKIRSTKLEDSAMYFCASEVVYGYTFGSGTRLTVV.

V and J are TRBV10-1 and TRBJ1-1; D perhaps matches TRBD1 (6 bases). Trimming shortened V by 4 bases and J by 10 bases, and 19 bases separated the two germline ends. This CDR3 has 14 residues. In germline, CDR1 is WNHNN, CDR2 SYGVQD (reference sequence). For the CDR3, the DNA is TGCGCCAGCAGTGTCCCGGACAGCTGGATGGGAGCTTTCTTT. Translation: CASSVPDSWMGAFF.

As DNA, the CDR3 is TGTGCCAGCAGCTTACTCGGGGATTCACCCCTCCACTTT. Amino acids: CASSLLGDSPLHF. The V gene is TRBV13, the J gene TRBJ1-6; D is undetermined. Looked up from germline, CDR1 is PRHDT and CDR2 is FYEKMQ (reference sequence). The CDR3 sequence is 13 residues long. With 2 bases removed from V and 8 bases from J, the gap between germline ends came to 7 bases.

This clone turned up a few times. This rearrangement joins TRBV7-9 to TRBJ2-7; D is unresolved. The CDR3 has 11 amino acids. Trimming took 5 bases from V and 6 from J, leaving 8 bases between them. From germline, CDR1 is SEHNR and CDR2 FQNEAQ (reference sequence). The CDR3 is CASSRIGEQYF. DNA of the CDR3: TGTGCCAGCAGCCGTATCGGCGAGCAGTACTTC.

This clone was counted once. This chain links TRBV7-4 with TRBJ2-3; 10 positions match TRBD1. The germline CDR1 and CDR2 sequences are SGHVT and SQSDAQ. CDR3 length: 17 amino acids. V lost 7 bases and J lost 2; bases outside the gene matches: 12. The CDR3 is CASTIDRGLDYTDTQYF. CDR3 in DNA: TGTGCCAGCACCATAGACAGGGGGCTTGACTACACAGATACGCAGTATTTT. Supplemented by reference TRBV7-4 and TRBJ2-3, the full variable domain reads GAGVSQSPRYKVAKRGRDVALRCDSISGHVTLYWYRQTLGQGSEVLTYSQSDAQRDKSGRPSGRFSAERPERSVSTLKIQRTEQGDSAVYLCASTIDRGLDYTDTQYFGPGTRLTVL.

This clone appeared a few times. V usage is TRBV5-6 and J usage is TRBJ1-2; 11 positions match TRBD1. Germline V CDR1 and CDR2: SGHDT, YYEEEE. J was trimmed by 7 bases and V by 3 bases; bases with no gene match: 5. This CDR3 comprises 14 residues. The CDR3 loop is CASSWGQGESGYTF. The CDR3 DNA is TGTGCCAGCAGCTGGGGACAGGGGGAGAGTGGCTACACCTTC.

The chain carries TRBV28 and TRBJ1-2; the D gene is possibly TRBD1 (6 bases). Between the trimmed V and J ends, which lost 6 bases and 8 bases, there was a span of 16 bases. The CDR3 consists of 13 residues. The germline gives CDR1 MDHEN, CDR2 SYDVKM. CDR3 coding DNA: TGTGCCAGCAGACTTACAGGGTTTTGGGGCTACACCTTC. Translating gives CASRLTGFWGYTF.

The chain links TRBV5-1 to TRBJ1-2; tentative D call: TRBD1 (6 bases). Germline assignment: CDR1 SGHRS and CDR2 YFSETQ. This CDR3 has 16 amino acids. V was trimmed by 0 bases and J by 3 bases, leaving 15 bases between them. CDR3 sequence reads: CASSLASHRADYGYTF. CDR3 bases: TGCGCCAGCAGCTTGGCCAGTCACAGGGCAGACTATGGCTACACCTTC.

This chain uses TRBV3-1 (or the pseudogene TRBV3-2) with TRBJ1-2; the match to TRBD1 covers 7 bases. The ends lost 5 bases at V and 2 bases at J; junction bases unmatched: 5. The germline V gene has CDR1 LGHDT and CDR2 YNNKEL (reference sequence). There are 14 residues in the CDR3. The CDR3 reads CASSSTGQNYGYTF. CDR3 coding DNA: TGTGCCAGCAGCTCGACAGGGCAGAACTATGGCTACACCTTC.

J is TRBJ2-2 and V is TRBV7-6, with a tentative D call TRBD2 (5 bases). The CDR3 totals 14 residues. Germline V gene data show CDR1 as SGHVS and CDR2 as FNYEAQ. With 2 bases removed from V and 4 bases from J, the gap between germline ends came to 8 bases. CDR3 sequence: CASSLQEVTGELFF. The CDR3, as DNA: TGTGCCAGCAGCTTACAGGAGGTCACCGGGGAGCTGTTTTTT.

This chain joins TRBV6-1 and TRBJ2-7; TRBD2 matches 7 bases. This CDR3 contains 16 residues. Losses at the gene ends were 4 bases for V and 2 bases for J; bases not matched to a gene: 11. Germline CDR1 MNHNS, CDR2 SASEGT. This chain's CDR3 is CASSGPGAAGPYEQYF. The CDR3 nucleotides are TGTGCCAGCAGTGGACCCGGGGCAGCGGGGCCCTACGAGCAGTACTTC.

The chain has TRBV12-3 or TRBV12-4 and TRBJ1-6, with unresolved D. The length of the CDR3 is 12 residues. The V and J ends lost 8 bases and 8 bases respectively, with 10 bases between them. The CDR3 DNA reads TGTGCCAGCCAACGAGGAGATTCACCCCTCCACTTT. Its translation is CASQRGDSPLHF.